This entry features one T cell receptor beta chain sequence. The data were obtained in a study of blood T cell repertoires in COVID-19. Study-wide context: Collection of acute and convalescent COVID-19 samples took place in the United States, Italy and Spain. T cells, B-cell-depleted T cells, or PBMCs provided the cDNA or gDNA that served as material.

In the study's own analysis: Quantification of nucleated cells was approximated via reference gene primer amplification. Repertoires were generated with immunoSEQ multiplex PCR, while TCRdb's copy carries only in-frame clones and drops some. V and J calls plus clone size are reproduced from that table; the DNA served to infer D and trimming. The table lists 300,000 or so clones, about nine tenths of them singletons. The CDR3 spans 15 residues. Trimming shortened V by 1 base and J by 0 bases, and 7 bases separated the two germline ends. Germline CDR1 reads LNHDA; CDR2 reads SQIVND (reference sequence).

The TCR sequence derives from a man in his fifties or sixties with active or convalescent COVID-19. Sequenced material: peripheral blood. The chain couples TRBV19 to TRBJ1-5; D is uncertain. The CDR3 bases are TGTGCCAGTAGTATAGCCGGGTATAGCAATCAGCCCCAGCATTTT. Its translation is CASSIAGYSNQPQHF.